These T cell receptor beta chains were read from a single sample in a study of cytomegalovirus exposure and HLA in healthy donors. The repertoire was sequenced with immunoSEQ multiplex PCR; TCRdb's copy has only in-frame clones and lacks some. This sample has about 130,000 clones, with more than 65% found just once. The sample was PBMCs. Source of these receptors: a woman aged 60-75 years in good health and CMV-seropositive. Both conserved end residues are part of each CDR3. The order of the fields is clone size, V gene, D gene, J gene, CDR3 DNA, CDR3 protein. D genes are given only for firm matches. Clone size is stated in some rows and not others, as once, few, many or a class when expanded.

>-|TRBV1|-|TRBJ1-2
TGCACCAGCCTCCACGGACGAATGGGCGGGGGTTCTAACTATGGCTACACCTTC
CTSLHGRMGGGSNYGYTF
>-|TRBV5-4|TRBD1|TRBJ1-1
TGTGCCAGCAGCTTGGCTGGGGCGTACAGGGGCACTGAAGCTTTCTTT
CASSLAGAYRGTEAFF
>-|TRBV19|TRBD2|TRBJ2-2
TGTGCCAGTAGTATAGTAAGCGGGGGAACCGGGGAGCTGTTTTTT
CASSIVSGGTGELFF
>-|TRBV2|-|TRBJ1-6
TGTGCCAGCAAGTTTACGGGAAGCTCCTATAATTCACCCCTCCACTTT
CASKFTGSSYNSPLHF
>few|TRBV6-5|-|TRBJ1-5
TGTGCCAGCAGTGGGGGGGGTTGGGTTCAGCCCCAGCATTTT
CASSGGGWVQPQHF
>-|TRBV9|-|TRBJ1-4
TGTGCCAGCAGCGTACAGGGCCCTAATGAAAAACTGTTTTTT
CASSVQGPNEKLFF
>-|TRBV28|TRBD1|TRBJ1-6
TGTGCCAGCAGCTCCGGGACAGGGATCGGTTCACCCCTCCACTTT
CASSSGTGIGSPLHF
>-|TRBV4-2|-|TRBJ1-5
TGTGCCAGCAGCCAAGGTAGAGGGGGGGATCAGCCCCAGCATTTT
CASSQGRGGDQPQHF
>-|TRBV5-1|TRBD1|TRBJ2-7
TGCGCCAGCAGCCCTGGGACAGGTTTAACGTACGAGCAGTACTTC
CASSPGTGLTYEQYF
>-|TRBV13|-|TRBJ1-6
TGTGCCAGCAGCTCAACTTTGACTGTGGCAGGGGAGAATTCACCCCTCCACTTT
CASSSTLTVAGENSPLHF
>-|TRBV7-9|-|TRBJ1-4
TGTGCCAGCAGCTTATCATCCGAAGTACAGGGACGGTTAGAAAAACTGTTTTTT
CASSLSSEVQGRLEKLFF
>few|TRBV10-2|TRBD1|TRBJ1-4
TGCGCCAGCAGACGGGACAGGGGATCTGAAAAACTGTTTTTT
CASRRDRGSEKLFF
>-|TRBV19|-|TRBJ2-6
TGTGCCAGTCGCTTGGGGGCGGGTGGGGCCAACGTCCTGACTTTC
CASRLGAGGANVLTF
>-|TRBV4-2|-|TRBJ1-1
TGTGCCAGCAGCCCCCCGGTAATGAACACTGAAGCTTTCTTT
CASSPPVMNTEAFF
>-|TRBV7-9|-|TRBJ2-7
TGTGCCAGCAGCCCCGACAGGAGCTCCTACGAGCAGTACTTC
CASSPDRSSYEQYF
>-|TRBV10-2|TRBD2|TRBJ2-1
TGCGCCAGCAGTGGACTAGCGGGGGCCTCCTACAATGAGCAGTTCTTC
CASSGLAGASYNEQFF
>-|TRBV5-1|TRBD1|TRBJ2-2
TGCGCCAGCACGGGGACAGGGCGTAGCAACACCGGGGAGCTGTTTTTT
CASTGTGRSNTGELFF
>-|TRBV19|-|TRBJ2-3
TGTGCCAGTAGTGAGGCGGGGGCTAGCACAGATACGCAGTATTTT
CASSEAGASTDTQYF
>-|TRBV29-1|TRBD1|TRBJ2-7
TGCAGCGTTCCTACCGGGACAGGGTTTTACGAGCAGTACTTC
CSVPTGTGFYEQYF
>-|TRBV11-2|-|TRBJ1-1
TGTGCCAGCAGCTCCAGGGGACCACGGAATGTGAGATCCGAAGCTTTCTTT
CASSSRGPRNVRSEAFF
>few|TRBV7-9|-|TRBJ2-7
TGTGCCAGCAGCTTAGTAAGGGGCAGAAACTACGAGCAGTACTTC
CASSLVRGRNYEQYF
>-|TRBV7-9|-|TRBJ1-5
TGTGCCAGCAGTACCACAGGGCTTAATCAGCCCCAGCATTTT
CASSTTGLNQPQHF
>once|TRBV6-6|-|TRBJ2-7
TGTGCCAGCAGTTACCCTCCCCGGGACGAGCAGTACTTC
CASSYPPRDEQYF
>-|TRBV10-3|TRBD1|TRBJ1-5
TGTGCCATCAGTGTGGGACAGGGTGGTCAGCCCCAGCATTTT
CAISVGQGGQPQHF
>-|TRBV6-5|TRBD2|TRBJ2-2
TGTGCCAGCAGTTACTGGACTAGTAGCACCGGGGAGCTGTTTTTT
CASSYWTSSTGELFF
>-|TRBV18|-|TRBJ1-1
TGTGCCAGCTCACCCCCGGAGGGCAGATCCACTGAAGCTTTCTTT
CASSPPEGRSTEAFF
>few|TRBV4-1|-|TRBJ1-1
TGCGCCAGCAGCCAAGCGGTCGGAAGGGGGAACACTGAAGCTTTCTTT
CASSQAVGRGNTEAFF
>once|TRBV5-4|-|TRBJ2-7
TGTGCCAGCAGCTTTGAGAAAAACTACGAGCAGTACTTC
CASSFEKNYEQYF
>-|TRBV5-8|TRBD1|TRBJ2-1
TGTGCCAGCAGCTCAGGGGGCTCCTACAATGAGCAGTTCTTC
CASSSGGSYNEQFF
>-|TRBV2|TRBD1|TRBJ1-1
TGTGCCAGCTCTAACAGGGGGGGGAACACTGAAGCTTTCTTT
CASSNRGGNTEAFF
>-|TRBV6-5|-|TRBJ1-2
TGTGCCAGCGGGACAAACTATGGCTACACCTTC
CASGTNYGYTF
>-|TRBV27|-|TRBJ1-6
TGTGCCAGCAGCCGGACAGCCCTTAATTCACCCCTCCTCTTT
CASSRTALNSPLLF
>few|TRBV29-1|TRBD2|TRBJ2-1
TGCAGCGTTGCGGGTGGACTAGCGGGGGAATTCGATGAGCAGTTCTTC
CSVAGGLAGEFDEQFF
>once|TRBV11-3|-|TRBJ1-1
TGTGCCAGCAGCTTAGAGGGGGGAAGCACTGAAGCTTTCTTT
CASSLEGGSTEAFF
>once|TRBV15|-|TRBJ1-5
TGTGCCACCAGACGCGGGGGTTTATCAGAGCCCCAGCATTTT
CATRRGGLSEPQHF
>few|TRBV11-1|TRBD2|TRBJ2-3
TGTGCCAGCAGCTTACTAGCGGGAGACAGTACCCATACGCAGTATTTT
CASSLLAGDSTHTQYF
>few|TRBV10-1|TRBD2|TRBJ2-3
TGCGCCAGCGCCCCTCATAGCGGGGGAAGTACAGATACGCAGTATTTT
CASAPHSGGSTDTQYF
>-|TRBV7-6|-|TRBJ2-5
TGTGCCAGCACCCCCCAGGGCTGGACAGGGAGGGGAGAGACCCAGTACTTC
CASTPQGWTGRGETQYF
>-|TRBV4-1|-|TRBJ2-4
TGCGCCAGCAGCCAAGAGGAGGGCTTGGCAGGGCGCCAAAACATTCAGTACTTC
CASSQEEGLAGRQNIQYF
>-|TRBV28|TRBD1|TRBJ1-5
TGTGCAGCAGAACGGGGACAGTATAGCAATCAGCCCCAGCATTTT
CAAERGQYSNQPQHF
>once|TRBV6-5|TRBD2|TRBJ2-7
TGTGCCAGCAGTTCCCAGCGGGGAGACTACGAGCAGTACTTC
CASSSQRGDYEQYF
>-|TRBV18|-|TRBJ2-4
TGTGCCAGCTCACCACTCCAGCGGGCGGGCAAAAACATTCAGTACTTC
CASSPLQRAGKNIQYF
>-|TRBV7-9|TRBD1|TRBJ2-7
TGTGCCAGCAGCCAGGACAGGTTCTACGAGCAGTACTTC
CASSQDRFYEQYF
>-|TRBV7-9|-|TRBJ1-1
TGTGCCAGCAGCTTAGCCGGTGGCAGGGGTATGAACACTGAAGCTTTCTTT
CASSLAGGRGMNTEAFF
>-|TRBV27|-|TRBJ2-3
TGTGCCAGCAGTTTTCTATTGGGGCTCACAGATACGCAGTATTTT
CASSFLLGLTDTQYF
>-|TRBV10-1|-|TRBJ2-5
TGCGCCAGCAGTGAGTTGGCAGGGCAGACCCAGTACTTC
CASSELAGQTQYF
>-|TRBV5-1|-|TRBJ2-7
TGCGCCAGCAGCCCAGGGGCGCAATCCTACGAGCAGTACTTC
CASSPGAQSYEQYF
>few|TRBV27|-|TRBJ2-2
TGTGCCAGCAGTTTAGGTACAACGAACACCGGGGAGCTGTTTTTT
CASSLGTTNTGELFF
>-|TRBV7-8|-|TRBJ1-4
TGTGCCAGCAGCCCCCCGTCGAGGATAGTTAATGAAAAACTGTTTTTT
CASSPPSRIVNEKLFF
>-|TRBV5-1|TRBD1|TRBJ1-2
TGCGCCAGCAGCTTGGAGGGACAGGGAGACTATGGCTACACCTTC
CASSLEGQGDYGYTF
>-|TRBV15|TRBD2|TRBJ2-3
TGTGCCACCAGCGATTTAGCGGGCTACACAGATACGCAGTATTTT
CATSDLAGYTDTQYF
>-|TRBV5-1|-|TRBJ2-5
TGCGCCAGCAGCCGAGATGCGGAGACCCAGTACTTC
CASSRDAETQYF
>few|TRBV6-6|-|TRBJ1-2
TGTGCCAGCACTCTCCGGGAGCTTGGCTACACCTTC
CASTLRELGYTF
>-|TRBV12-5|-|TRBJ1-1
TGTGCTAGTGGTTTAGAGGAACAGGTAGAAGCTTTCTTT
CASGLEEQVEAFF
>-|TRBV9|-|TRBJ2-7
TGTGCCAGCAGCGTGGGGGACTCTCACTCCTACGAGCAGTACTTC
CASSVGDSHSYEQYF
>few|TRBV10-1|TRBD1|TRBJ1-1
TGCGCCAGCAGTGAGTCTCCAGGGGGGTGGACTGAAGCTTTCTTT
CASSESPGGWTEAFF
>-|TRBV20-1|-|TRBJ1-1
TGCAGTGCCGGGGGGTACACTGAAGCTTTCTTT
CSAGGYTEAFF